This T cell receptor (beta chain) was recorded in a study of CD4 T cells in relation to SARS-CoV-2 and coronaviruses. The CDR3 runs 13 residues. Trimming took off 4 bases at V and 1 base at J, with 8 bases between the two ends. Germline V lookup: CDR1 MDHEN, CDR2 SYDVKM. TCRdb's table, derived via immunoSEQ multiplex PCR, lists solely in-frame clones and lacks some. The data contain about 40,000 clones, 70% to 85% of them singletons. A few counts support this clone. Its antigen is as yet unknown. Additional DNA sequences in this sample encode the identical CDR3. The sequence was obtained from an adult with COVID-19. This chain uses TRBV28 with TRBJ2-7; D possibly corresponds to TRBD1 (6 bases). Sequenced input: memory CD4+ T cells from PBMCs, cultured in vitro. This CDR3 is CASSSGTSYEQYF. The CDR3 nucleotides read TGTGCCAGCAGTTCTGGGACATCCTACGAGCAGTACTTC.